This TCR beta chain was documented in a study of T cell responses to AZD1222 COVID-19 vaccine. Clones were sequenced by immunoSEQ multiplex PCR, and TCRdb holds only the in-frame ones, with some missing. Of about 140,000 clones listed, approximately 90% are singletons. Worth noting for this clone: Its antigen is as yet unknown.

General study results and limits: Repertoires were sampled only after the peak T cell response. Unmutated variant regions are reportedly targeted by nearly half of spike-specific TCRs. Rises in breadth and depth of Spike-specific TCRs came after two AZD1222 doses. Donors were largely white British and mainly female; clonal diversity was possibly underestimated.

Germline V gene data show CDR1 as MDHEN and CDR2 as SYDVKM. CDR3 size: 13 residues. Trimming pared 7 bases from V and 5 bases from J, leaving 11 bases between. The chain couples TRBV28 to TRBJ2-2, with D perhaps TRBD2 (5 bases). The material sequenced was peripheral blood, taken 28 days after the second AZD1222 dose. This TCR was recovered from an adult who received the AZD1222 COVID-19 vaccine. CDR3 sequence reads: CASTQSGTGELFF. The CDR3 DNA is TGTGCCAGCACCCAAAGCGGAACCGGGGAGCTGTTTTTT.